This TCR beta chain stems from a study of blood T cell repertoires in COVID-19. This clone came up once. Original processing methods: Counts of nucleated cells, estimated from reference gene primer amplification, were obtained. The table came from immunoSEQ multiplex PCR; TCRdb's copy has only in-frame clones and leaves some out. D and trimming were read from the DNA, whereas the V and J calls and clone size are those reported in that table. The profile shows roughly 240,000 clones, 75% to 85% of them singletons. The CDR3 totals 16 residues. After removal of 3 bases from V and 3 bases from J, the junction contained 9 bases not matched to a gene. The germline CDR1 and CDR2 sequences are KGHSH and LQKENI.

The clonotype comes from a man aged 45-60 years with COVID-19, enrolled during active disease. The J gene is TRBJ2-5, the V gene TRBV18; 8 positions match TRBD1. The source material was peripheral blood. CDR3 loop: CASSPLDRGWEETQYF. DNA for the CDR3: TGTGCCAGCTCACCTCTTGACAGGGGATGGGAAGAGACCCAGTACTTC.